The 26 T cell receptor beta chains given below trace back to one sample, sequenced in a study of cytomegalovirus exposure and HLA in healthy donors. The PCR made use of 60 Vbeta and 13 Jbeta primers. Assay: immunoSEQ multiplex PCR; the TCRdb copy retains only in-frame clones and omits some. This sample yields 150,000 to 200,000 clones, of which roughly 75% are seen a single time; around 7.7% belongs to the top ten. The sequenced material came from PBMCs. These receptors were collected from a woman aged 40 to 50 in good health and CMV-seropositive.

For the CDR3, the DNA is TGCGCCAGCAGCCAAGGCCTACTAGCGGGAGTGCACGAGCAGTACTTC. Residues: CASSQGLLAGVHEQYF. The V and J genes are TRBV4-1 and TRBJ2-7; 11 bases align to TRBD2. The CDR3 sequence is 16 residues long. The germline gives CDR1 MGHRA, CDR2 YSYEKL. With V trimmed by 1 base and J by 5 bases, 7 bases remained unmatched.

The chain has TRBV10-3 and TRBJ2-2; 8 nucleotides match TRBD1. Germline V gene data show CDR1 as ENHRY and CDR2 as SYGVKD. The CDR3 has 15 amino acids. V trimming: 6 bases; J trimming: 6 bases; junction bases outside the gene matches: 9. For the CDR3, the DNA is TGTGCCATCAGGCAGACAGGGGCGGCGGCCGGGGAGCTGTTTTTT. Translating gives CAIRQTGAAAGELFF.

This chain joins TRBV2 and TRBJ2-3; D gene unclear. In germline, CDR1 is SNHLY, CDR2 FYNNEI. V was clipped by 2 bases and J by 2 bases, with 8 bases between them. This CDR3 has 14 residues. In nucleotides, the CDR3 is TGTGCCAGCAGTGAATTGGTCTACACAGATACGCAGTATTTT. This codes for CASSELVYTDTQYF.

The J gene is TRBJ2-2, the V gene TRBV28; tentative D call: TRBD1 (7 bases). Deletions cut 8 bases from V and 6 bases from J, with 19 bases between. Germline assignment: CDR1 MDHEN and CDR2 SYDVKM. CDR3 length: 15 amino acids. CDR3 sequence: CASGRQGGVAGELFF. CDR3 sequence (DNA): TGTGCCAGCGGGCGACAGGGAGGAGTGGCCGGGGAGCTGTTTTTT.

This clone appeared a few times. CDR3 nucleotide sequence: TGCGCCAGCAGGGGGGACAGGGGCATTGGCATGGGGCCCCAGCATTTT. Protein: CASRGDRGIGMGPQHF. V and J are TRBV10-2 and TRBJ1-5, with 10 bases fitting TRBD1. V gave up 6 bases and J gave up 9 bases; unmatched junction bases: 14. The CDR3 consists of 16 residues. Germline-derived CDR1 and CDR2 are WSHSY and SAAADI.

The V and J genes are TRBV5-1 and TRBJ2-1; TRBD2 aligns across 12 bases. This CDR3 is built from 16 residues. Germline CDR1 SGHRS, CDR2 YFSETQ. Losses at the gene ends were 4 bases for V and 3 bases for J; bases not matched to a gene: 5. The CDR3 DNA is TGCGCCAGCAGCGCGACTAGCGGGAGTAACTACAATGAGCAGTTCTTC. Residues: CASSATSGSNYNEQFF.

The chain recombines TRBV5-4 with TRBJ1-1, with D possibly being TRBD1 (5 bases). CDR1 and CDR2 (germline): SGHNT, YYREEE (reference sequence). The ends were cut back, 0 bases at V and 9 bases at J, with 12 bases in the middle. This CDR3 is built from 13 residues. The DNA of the CDR3 is TGTGCCAGCAGCTTGGACAATGGGGCTCAAGCTTTCTTT. Amino acids: CASSLDNGAQAFF.

The chain has TRBV9 and TRBJ2-2; 7 nucleotides agree with TRBD2. Germline CDR1 reads SGDLS; CDR2 reads YYNGEE. Losses at the gene ends were 4 bases for V and 5 bases for J; bases not matched to a gene: 8. CDR3 length: 15 amino acids. The CDR3 loop reads CASSKGGSRTGELFF. As DNA, the CDR3 is TGTGCCAGCAGCAAAGGCGGGAGTCGAACCGGGGAGCTGTTTTTT.

This chain joins TRBV25-1 and TRBJ1-1; possible D gene TRBD1, 5 bases. CDR3 length: 16 residues. V was clipped by 2 bases and J by 7 bases, with 20 bases between them. The V gene's germline CDR1 is MGHDK and CDR2 SYGVNS. This CDR3 is CASSEGGKGISGEAFF. The CDR3 DNA sequence: TGTGCCAGCAGTGAAGGTGGGAAGGGGATCAGTGGTGAAGCTTTCTTT.

This clone was seen a handful of times. The V gene is TRBV28, the J gene TRBJ1-3, with D unresolved. The CDR3 spans 16 residues. Germline V gene data show CDR1 as MDHEN and CDR2 as SYDVKM. The germline V and J ends were trimmed by 5 bases and 0 bases, with 14 bases remaining between them. The CDR3 reads CASSGWAINSGNTIYF. The CDR3 region has the DNA TGTGCCAGCAGTGGTTGGGCTATCAACTCTGGAAACACCATATATTTT.

This chain joins TRBV7-6 and TRBJ2-3, with 13 bases that match TRBD2. The length of the CDR3 is 16 residues. Germline V gene lookup returns CDR1 SGHVS and CDR2 FNYEAQ. Trimming took 4 bases from V and 2 from J; bases not matched to a gene: 3. The CDR3 DNA sequence: TGTGCCAGCAGCTCGGGACTAGCGGGGCTCACAGATACGCAGTATTTT. Its translation: CASSSGLAGLTDTQYF.

This clone was counted a single time. V is TRBV28 and J is TRBJ2-7; TRBD1 might be the D (5 bases). In germline, CDR1 is MDHEN, CDR2 SYDVKM. Trimming shortened V by 6 bases and J by 2 bases, and 11 bases separated the two germline ends. The CDR3 extends over 13 amino acids. This CDR3 is CASSTVGPYEQYF. The CDR3 DNA reads as TGTGCCAGCAGCACTGTGGGGCCCTACGAGCAGTACTTC.

J is TRBJ1-5 and V is TRBV19; 8 bases map to TRBD1. There are 15 residues in the CDR3. Looked up from germline, CDR1 is LNHDA and CDR2 is SQIVND (reference sequence). The J segment lost 2 bases and the V segment lost 6 bases, leaving 6 bases of the junction unmatched. The CDR3 spells CASSGTGGGNQPQHF. The CDR3 DNA is TGTGCCAGTAGCGGGACAGGAGGGGGCAATCAGCCCCAGCATTTT.

A single count supports this clone. The rearrangement joins TRBV20-1 to TRBJ2-7; D remains ambiguous. V was clipped by 3 bases and J by 7 bases, with 7 bases between them. The CDR3 sequence is 10 residues long. The germline V gene has CDR1 DFQATT and CDR2 SNEGSKA (reference sequence). CDR3 in amino acids: CSASVREQYF. The DNA for the CDR3 is TGCAGTGCTAGTGTGCGTGAGCAGTACTTC.

The chain carries TRBV18 and TRBJ2-7; a possible D gene is TRBD2 (6 bases). This CDR3 is built from 15 residues. V was trimmed by 1 base and J by 3 bases, leaving 13 bases between them. Germline CDR1 KGHSH, CDR2 LQKENI. This chain's CDR3 is CASSPQGGGHYEQYF. The CDR3 bases are TGTGCCAGCTCACCACAGGGAGGCGGTCACTACGAGCAGTACTTC.

A few counts support this clone. This chain uses TRBV13 with TRBJ2-7; D unresolved. The germline V and J ends were trimmed by 5 bases and 2 bases, with 13 bases remaining between them. In germline, CDR1 is PRHDT, CDR2 FYEKMQ (reference sequence). The CDR3 has 14 amino acids. The CDR3 loop reads CASSLSGKTYEQYF. CDR3 DNA sequence: TGTGCCAGCAGCCTTTCAGGAAAGACCTACGAGCAGTACTTC.

Regarding this clone: Compared with germline, one end of the junction differs, possibly owing to a read error. This sample includes further DNA sequences coding for the same CDR3. The chain recombines TRBV28 with TRBJ2-3; 7 bases align to TRBD2. The CDR3 sequence is 12 residues long. The germline CDR1 and CDR2 sequences are MDHEN and SYDVKM. This chain's CDR3 is CASSLAAGVLGF. CDR3 DNA: TGTGCCAGCAGTTTAGCTGCGGGAGTTCTGGGTTTT.

This clone was recorded once. The genes are TRBV7-2 and TRBJ2-1, with D perhaps TRBD2 (6 bases). The CDR3 contains 14 residues. Per germline, CDR1 SGHTA and CDR2 FQGNSA. The V gene lost 0 bases and the J gene lost 15 bases, with 18 bases spanning the gap. The CDR3 sequence is CASSLAQVGGGGFF. The DNA of the CDR3 is TGTGCCAGCAGCTTAGCGCAGGTCGGGGGTGGGGGGTTCTTC. Variable domain in full (rest from reference TRBV7-2 and TRBJ2-1): GAGVSQSPSNKVTEKGKDVELRCDPISGHTALYWYRQSLGQGLEFLIYFQGNSAPDKSGLPSDRFSAERTGGSVSTLTIQRTQQEDSAVYLCASSLAQVGGGGFFGPGTRLTVL.

The genes are TRBV28 and TRBJ1-5, with 9 bases identical to TRBD1. The CDR3 sequence is 15 residues long. Germline V gene lookup returns CDR1 MDHEN and CDR2 SYDVKM. With V trimmed by 5 bases and J by 7 bases, 9 bases remained unmatched. The CDR3: CASSPETGGRQPQHF. DNA of the CDR3: TGTGCCAGCAGTCCCGAGACAGGGGGACGGCAGCCCCAGCATTTT.

The chain employs TRBV5-4 and TRBJ1-5; D is perhaps TRBD1 (6 bases). The germline V and J ends were trimmed by 2 bases and 7 bases, with 13 bases remaining between them. Germline V gene sequence: CDR1 SGHNT, CDR2 YYREEE (reference sequence). The CDR3 extends over 14 amino acids. The CDR3 region has the DNA TGTGCCAGCAGCTTAGCGGGGGCCGACCAGCCCCAGCATTTT. This translates into CASSLAGADQPQHF. The full variable domain, completed using reference TRBV5-4 and TRBJ1-5, is ETGVTQSPTHLIKTRGQQVTLRCSSQSGHNTVSWYQQALGQGPQFIFQYYREEENGRGNFPPRFSGLQFPNYSSELNVNALELDDSALYLCASSLAGADQPQHFGDGTRLSIL.

The chain combines TRBV9 with TRBJ1-2, with 10 bases matching TRBD1. The ends lost 6 bases at V and 6 bases at J; junction bases unmatched: 5. Per germline, CDR1 SGDLS and CDR2 YYNGEE. The CDR3 length is 13 residues. The CDR3 loop is CASTAGTGDGYTF. In DNA form, the CDR3 reads TGTGCCAGCACGGCCGGGACAGGGGATGGCTACACCTTC.

Only a few counts were recorded for this clone. The chain carries TRBV7-6 and TRBJ1-4; no clear D gene. Germline V CDR1 and CDR2: SGHVS, FNYEAQ. The CDR3 is 15 residues long. V lost 2 bases, J lost 5 bases, and 12 bases lay in between. The DNA for the CDR3 is TGTGCCAGCAGCTTAAGGGCGAGGGTAAATGAAAAACTGTTTTTT. Encoded protein: CASSLRARVNEKLFF.

CDR3 DNA: TGCGCCAGCAGCTCTTCGGGACAGCCTCAAGAGACCCAGTACTTC. This gives the protein CASSSSGQPQETQYF. The chain joins TRBV5-1 to TRBJ2-5, with 7 bases fitting TRBD1. Trimming took 3 bases from V and 2 from J; bases not matched to a gene: 7. Germline V gives CDR1 SGHRS, CDR2 YFSETQ. The length of the CDR3 is 15 residues.

V and J are TRBV27 and TRBJ2-2; 14 nucleotides agree with TRBD2. The CDR3 consists of 19 residues. Germline-derived CDR1 and CDR2 are MNHEY and SMNVEV (reference sequence). After removal of 6 bases from V and 1 base from J, the junction contained 10 bases not matched to a gene. CDR3 sequence reads: CASSFTGTSGSRNTGELFF. Here the CDR3 DNA reads TGTGCCAGCAGCTTCACCGGGACTAGCGGGAGTAGGAACACCGGGGAGCTGTTTTTT.

This clone was recorded only once. This chain links TRBV29-1 with TRBJ2-3; 9 bases fit TRBD1. V lost 5 bases, J lost 4 bases, and 16 bases stayed unmatched. Germline V gives CDR1 SQVTM, CDR2 ANQGSEA. This CDR3 spans 17 amino acids. The chain's CDR3 is CSVPGQGEIRGADTQYF. As DNA, the CDR3 is TGCAGCGTTCCGGGACAGGGTGAAATAAGGGGAGCAGATACGCAGTATTTT.

V and J are TRBV9 and TRBJ1-6, with TRBD1 as a possible D gene (6 bases). Per the germline V gene, CDR1 is SGDLS and CDR2 is YYNGEE. V was cut by 4 bases and J by 8 bases, with 13 bases left in between. The CDR3 contains 14 residues. CDR3 DNA: TGTGCCAGCAGCAGGACAGAAAGATATTCACCCCTCCACTTT. It yields the protein CASSRTERYSPLHF.